This T cell receptor (beta chain) emerged from a study of T cells in Graves' hyperthyroidism and ophthalmopathy. From RNA transcripts, TCR beta CDR3 regions were amplified. The primer set for the first-round RT-PCR of the TCR CDR3 was HTBI. Using its own MiXCR run on the multiplex PCR reads, TCRdb lists one record per CDR3 protein. Altogether 550,000 to 700,000 distinct CDR3 sequences are present, around 15% being singletons, with the ten largest covering around 4.1%. Germline loops: CDR1 GTSNPN, CDR2 SVGIG (reference sequence). The CDR3 totals 13 residues. Trimming removed 2 bases at V and 3 bases at J, with 11 bases between. This clonotype was seen more than once but under ten times.

Material for sequencing was blood. The source of this sequence is a woman in her thirties or forties with Graves' ophthalmopathy. The genes are TRBV30 and TRBJ2-7; perhaps TRBD1 as D (5 bases). The CDR3 DNA reads as TGTGCCTGGAGTTTGGACATCGTCTACGAGCAGTACTTC. Protein product: CAWSLDIVYEQYF.